The sequence of this T cell receptor (beta chain) was determined in a study of cytomegalovirus exposure and HLA in healthy donors. Findings and limits, study-wide: Researchers reportedly found TCR beta sequences accurately predicted most subjects' HLA-A and HLA-B alleles. The number of N-insertions in an Asian-associated ancestry cluster was reportedly below the roughly 700-donor mean in a later analysis.

Donors had nominal health at sampling but likely had unrecorded immune exposures. In regard to this clone: Its antigen is as yet unknown.

The primer mix had 60 Vbeta and 13 Jbeta primers. Profiled with immunoSEQ multiplex PCR; TCRdb holds only in-frame clones, not every one. With over 80,000 clones in the sample, the ten largest clones hold 4.5% to 6.5%. The material sequenced was PBMCs. The TCR comes from a girl aged 10 to 17 in good health and CMV-seropositive.

DNA for the CDR3: TGTGCCTGGAGTCGGGACAGGAACATTTTGCACACCGGGGAGCTGTTTTTT. It translates to CAWSRDRNILHTGELFF. The chain uses TRBV30 and TRBJ2-2; 8 bases align to TRBD1. In germline, CDR1 is GTSNPN, CDR2 SVGIG (reference sequence). V was clipped by 2 bases and J by 3 bases; unmatched bases: 11. This CDR3 spans 17 amino acids.